Listed here are 26 T cell receptor beta chains from one sample, sequenced in a study of T cell clonotyping in hematopoietic cell transplantation. The data were produced by immunoSEQ multiplex PCR, yet TCRdb's version contains in-frame clones alone and is incomplete. In the table there are 8,700 or so clones, 75% to 85% of which are singletons. The sample here was PBMCs, taken 180 days after allogeneic stem cell transplant. These receptors all come from a female patient between 25 and 45 years old who had an allogeneic stem cell transplant, so the T cells may come from the graft donor. Some clones in this sample may be carry-over from other donors' samples.

V gene TRBV7-2 combines with J gene TRBJ2-1, with a tentative D call TRBD1 (6 bases). Per germline, CDR1 SGHTA and CDR2 FQGNSA. This CDR3 spans 16 amino acids. Trimming removed 5 bases from V and 7 bases from J, with 21 bases in between. CDR3 in DNA: TGTGCCAGCAGCAAAGACCGGGTCCTGGGGGCGAATGAGCAGTTCTTC. It is translated as CASSKDRVLGANEQFF.

The V call is TRBV7-2, the J call TRBJ2-5; D may be TRBD2 (6 bases). In germline, CDR1 is SGHTA, CDR2 FQGNSA. CDR3 size: 14 residues. V lost 1 base and J lost 6, with 12 bases in between. CDR3 nucleotides: TGTGCCAGCAGCTTAGTGACTAGTCCCAAGACCCAGTACTTC. Its protein product is CASSLVTSPKTQYF.

V gene TRBV7-2 combines with J gene TRBJ2-3, with 7 positions matching TRBD2. The CDR3 extends over 15 amino acids. CDR1 is SGHTA, CDR2 FQGNSA, per germline. After removal of 3 bases from V and 1 base from J, the junction contained 4 bases not matched to a gene. CDR3 coding DNA: TGTGCCAGCAGCTTGTATCTAGCGGGCACAGATACGCAGTATTTT. It is translated as CASSLYLAGTDTQYF.

CDR3 nucleotides: TGTGCCAGCAGCGGACAGGGACTTAATAACTATGGCTACACCTTC. Amino acids: CASSGQGLNNYGYTF. This rearrangement joins TRBV6-4 to TRBJ1-2; 8 bases fit TRBD1. The CDR3 runs to 15 residues. Trimming removed 6 bases from V and 1 base from J; junction bases left unmatched: 7. CDR1 and CDR2 from the germline V gene are MRHNA and SNTAGT.

The V gene is TRBV28, the J gene TRBJ1-4; no firm D call. Trimming took off 4 bases at V and 2 bases at J, with 8 bases between the two ends. The germline gives CDR1 MDHEN, CDR2 SYDVKM. This CDR3 has 14 amino acids. The CDR3 sequence: CASSSGSTNEKLFF. In DNA form, the CDR3 reads TGTGCCAGCAGTTCGGGGTCGACTAATGAAAAACTGTTTTTT. The complete variable domain, with remaining parts taken from reference TRBV28 and TRBJ1-4, reads DVKVTQSSRYLVKRTGEKVFLECVQDMDHENMFWYRQDPGLGLRLIYFSYDVKMKEKGDIPEGYSVSREKKERFSLILESASTNQTSMYLCASSSGSTNEKLFFGSGTQLSVL.

The V and J genes are TRBV28 and TRBJ1-2; maybe TRBD1 (5 bases). Germline V gene lookup returns CDR1 MDHEN and CDR2 SYDVKM. V lost 4 bases, J lost 3 bases, and 15 bases lay in between. This CDR3 has 15 residues. The CDR3 nucleotides read TGTGCCAGCAGTTCCAACCAGGGTCTCGACTATGGCTACACCTTC. Translated, it gives CASSSNQGLDYGYTF.

This sequence joins TRBV6-6 and TRBJ2-5; 8 bases line up with TRBD2. CDR1 and CDR2 from the germline V gene are MNHNY and SVGAGI (reference sequence). Unmatched junction bases numbered 15, after V lost 5 bases and J lost 7 bases. The CDR3 runs to 16 residues. CDR3 in amino acids: CASSAVLGSGGGTQYF. CDR3 DNA sequence: TGTGCCAGCAGTGCCGTTTTGGGGAGCGGGGGAGGGACCCAGTACTTC.

This clone came up a few times. The gene calls are TRBV7-3 and TRBJ2-3, with D tentatively TRBD2 (6 bases). Trimming shortened V by 0 bases and J by 5 bases, and 15 bases separated the two germline ends. CDR1 and CDR2 (germline): SGHTA, FQGTGA. The CDR3 totals 16 residues. CDR3 region: CASSLTGGLGGDTQYF. CDR3 nucleotide sequence: TGTGCCAGCAGCTTAACAGGCGGGCTGGGGGGAGATACGCAGTATTTT.

The chain links TRBV4-1 to TRBJ2-1, with a weak D call TRBD1 (6 bases). V lost 2 bases and J 4 bases, leaving 12 bases between the germline ends. Germline CDR1 MGHRA, CDR2 YSYEKL. This CDR3 is built from 15 residues. CDR3 amino acids: CASSQTQGRYNEQFF. The CDR3 bases are TGCGCCAGCAGCCAAACCCAGGGGCGTTACAATGAGCAGTTCTTC.

The V gene is TRBV27, the J gene TRBJ1-2; 8 nucleotides agree with TRBD1. This CDR3 spans 17 amino acids. V gave up 1 base and J gave up 6 bases; unmatched junction bases: 13. Germline-derived CDR1 and CDR2 are MNHEY and SMNVEV (reference sequence). In nucleotides, the CDR3 is TGTGCCAGCAGTTTATTAGGCGGACAGGGAGGGATTGATGGCTACACCTTC. Translating gives CASSLLGGQGGIDGYTF.

The genes are TRBV21-1 and TRBJ2-7; the table's D call, TRBD1, has no DNA check behind it. TRBV21-1 corresponds to a pseudogene. This CDR3 spans 13 amino acids. The CDR3 nucleotides read TGTGCCAGCAGCCCGACAGATTTTTACGAGCAGTACTTC. Amino acids: CASSPTDFYEQYF.

V and J are TRBV19 and TRBJ2-2; maybe TRBD1 (6 bases). Germline CDR1 reads LNHDA; CDR2 reads SQIVND (reference sequence). The V end lost 7 bases, the J end lost 2 bases, and 14 bases lay between the germline ends. The CDR3 runs 15 residues. The CDR3 DNA reads as TGTGCCAGTACCTCTGGACAGCTTAACACCGGGGAGCTGTTTTTT. Translated: CASTSGQLNTGELFF.

The V gene is TRBV10-3, the J gene TRBJ1-2, with D uncertain. The CDR3 spans 19 residues. CDR1 is ENHRY, CDR2 SYGVKD, per germline. Between the trimmed V and J ends, which lost 3 bases and 6 bases, there was a span of 29 bases. The CDR3 loop is CAISDPFDTLDSSLHGYTF. CDR3 in DNA: TGTGCCATCAGTGATCCCTTCGACACCCTGGACTCGTCGTTGCATGGCTACACCTTC.

The gene calls are TRBV6-5 and TRBJ2-3; D may be TRBD1 or TRBD2 (6 bases each). This CDR3 is built from 13 residues. The germline V gene encodes CDR1 MNHEY and CDR2 SVGAGI. Trimming took 6 bases from V and 13 from J, leaving 20 bases between them. The CDR3 nucleotides read TGTGCCAGCAGCTCTCCCCGGGGGCCTGAAGAGTATTTT. Its translation: CASSSPRGPEEYF.

This clone turned up a few times. J is TRBJ1-1 and V is TRBV19; D is possibly TRBD1 (5 bases). The CDR3 contains 16 residues. CDR1 is LNHDA, CDR2 SQIVND, per germline (reference sequence). Trimming removed 7 bases at V and 0 bases at J, with 18 bases between. CDR3 DNA sequence: TGTGCCAGTAAAGAGACAGAGGGTTTCATGAACACTGAAGCTTTCTTT. Translating it yields CASKETEGFMNTEAFF.

The CDR3 loop reads CASSEPDGNQPQHF. The DNA of the CDR3 is TGTGCCAGCAGTGAGCCGGACGGGAATCAGCCCCAGCATTTT. The chain recombines TRBV6-1 with TRBJ1-5; D unresolved. This CDR3 is built from 14 residues. Germline assignment: CDR1 MNHNS and CDR2 SASEGT. Trimming shortened V by 3 bases and J by 4 bases, and 10 bases separated the two germline ends.

This clone has only one observation. The chain couples TRBV18 to TRBJ1-2; D not certain. The CDR3 is 16 amino acids. V was clipped by 1 base and J by 1 base, with 13 bases between them. Germline CDR1 is KGHSH and CDR2 is LQKENI. The CDR3 bases are TGTGCCAGCTCACCACAGGTCTCCAACGATAACTATGGCTACACCTTC. This encodes CASSPQVSNDNYGYTF.

The V and J genes are TRBV27 and TRBJ1-1; D perhaps matches TRBD1 (5 bases). Germline V CDR1 and CDR2: MNHEY, SMNVEV (reference sequence). CDR3 length: 12 residues. Trimming took 3 bases from V and 6 from J, leaving 8 bases between them. The CDR3 DNA follows: TGTGCCAGCAGTTTTGTGGGGGCTGAAGCTTTCTTT. This encodes CASSFVGAEAFF.

The rearrangement uses TRBV2 and TRBJ1-2; 7 bases fit TRBD1. Losses at the gene ends were 4 bases for V and 4 bases for J; bases not matched to a gene: 0. Germline CDR1 and CDR2: SNHLY and FYNNEI. The CDR3 runs to 12 residues. The CDR3 is CASSGQGYGYTF. CDR3 DNA: TGTGCCAGCAGTGGACAGGGCTATGGCTACACCTTC.

The chain joins TRBV5-4 to TRBJ2-6; D possibly corresponds to TRBD2 (6 bases). V was shortened by 2 bases and J by 0 bases, with 12 bases between the two germline ends. CDR3 size: 17 residues. CDR1 is SGHNT, CDR2 YYREEE, per germline (reference sequence). The CDR3 spells CASSFGGRSSGANVLTF. The DNA of the CDR3 is TGTGCCAGCAGCTTTGGAGGGAGGAGCTCTGGGGCCAACGTCCTGACTTTC.

The chain carries TRBV7-8 and TRBJ2-7, with D perhaps TRBD1 or TRBD2 (5 bases each). The CDR3 length is 17 residues. Germline CDR1 is SGHVS and CDR2 is FQNEAQ. Trimming took off 3 bases at V and 0 bases at J, with 18 bases between the two ends. As DNA, the CDR3 is TGTGCCAGCAGCTTCCGGGCCCCGGGACCGCTCTCCTACGAGCAGTACTTC. Translating gives CASSFRAPGPLSYEQYF.

The chain joins TRBV10-1 to TRBJ2-7, with D possibly being TRBD1 (5 bases). Germline V gives CDR1 WNHNN, CDR2 SYGVQD (reference sequence). This CDR3 contains 13 residues. V was pared by 6 bases and J by 9 bases, with 18 bases between. The chain's CDR3 is CASRETSTGLQYF. CDR3 DNA: TGCGCCAGCAGGGAGACTTCTACAGGTTTGCAGTACTTC.

This clone was detected a few times. The chain employs TRBV9 and TRBJ2-3; 8 bases map to TRBD1. Germline-derived CDR1 and CDR2 are SGDLS and YYNGEE. This CDR3 is 15 amino acids long. With V trimmed by 4 bases and J by 0 bases, 4 bases remained unmatched. CDR3 sequence: CASSFGQGSTDTQYF. The CDR3 DNA is TGTGCCAGCAGCTTCGGACAGGGAAGCACAGATACGCAGTATTTT.

The rearrangement joins TRBV4-3 to TRBJ1-3, with 7 bases fitting TRBD1. The CDR3 is 15 amino acids. The germline V gene has CDR1 LGHNA and CDR2 YSLEER. Germline trimming cut 1 base from V and 2 bases from J; bases unmatched to any gene: 2. The CDR3 sequence: CASSQVGGTGNTIYF. The CDR3 bases are TGCGCCAGCAGCCAAGTAGGGGGCACTGGAAACACCATATATTTT.

This sequence joins TRBV4-2 and TRBJ1-1; no firm D call. The V end lost 3 bases, the J end lost 1 base, and 6 bases lay between the germline ends. Germline V gene sequence: CDR1 LGHNA, CDR2 YNFKEQ. This CDR3 region has 13 residues. The CDR3 loop is CASSQVGNTEAFF. The CDR3 bases are TGTGCCAGCAGCCAGGTAGGGAACACTGAAGCTTTCTTT.

This clone came up once. This sequence joins TRBV5-1 and TRBJ2-5; the match to TRBD2 covers 12 bases. CDR3 size: 17 residues. V dropped 1 base and J dropped 1; count of bases not matched to a gene: 5. CDR1 is SGHRS, CDR2 YFSETQ, per germline. CDR3 nucleotide sequence: TGCGCCAGCAGCTTGTCGACTAGCGGGGGACCCCAAGAGACCCAGTACTTC. The encoded protein is CASSLSTSGGPQETQYF.